This TCR beta chain was captured by sequencing in a study of blood T cell repertoires in COVID-19. The table came from immunoSEQ multiplex PCR; TCRdb's copy has only in-frame clones and leaves some out. The table includes over 250,000 clones, approximately 88% detected once. The CDR3 has 15 amino acids. Germline assignment: CDR1 MNHEY and CDR2 SMNVEV (reference sequence). Trimming at V came to 5 bases and at J to 3 bases, leaving 5 bases not matched to a gene. This clone was detected once. The chain is built from TRBV27 and TRBJ2-2, with 8 bases lining up with TRBD2. Sample: peripheral blood. This receptor was identified in a woman aged 30 to 39 with acute or convalescent COVID-19. The CDR3 region has the DNA TGTGCCAGCAGTAGACTAGCGTCCGACACCGGGGAGCTGTTTTTT. It translates to CASSRLASDTGELFF.